This T cell receptor (beta chain) originates from a study of OX40 agonist ivuxolimab in advanced cancers. Germline lookup yields CDR1 LGHNA and CDR2 YSLEER. The CDR3 is 15 residues long. After removal of 3 bases from V and 5 bases from J, the junction contained 7 bases not matched to a gene. TCRdb's table, derived via immunoSEQ multiplex PCR, lists solely in-frame clones and lacks some. In the table there are under 30,000 clones, around 90% of which are singletons. This receptor was identified in an adult with an advanced solid tumor such as melanoma, head and neck, liver or kidney cancer. This chain joins TRBV4-3 and TRBJ2-7; TRBD1 agrees at 10 bases. Material: CD4+ or CD8+ T cells sorted from blood, obtained in a trial of the OX40 agonist ivuxolimab. Here the CDR3 DNA reads TGCGCCAGCAGCCAGAACCCGGGACAGGGGAACGAGCAGTACTTC. Translation: CASSQNPGQGNEQYF.